This TCR beta chain was identified during a study of radiation and T cells in renal cell carcinoma. CDR3 length: 13 residues. V dropped 6 bases and J dropped 4 bases, with 9 bases sitting between them. The V gene's germline CDR1 is LNHDA and CDR2 SQIVND (reference sequence). Time point specified: blood 4 weeks post-SBRT, at nephrectomy. Treatment of the sample: 15 Gy SBRT to primary tumor, nephrectomy 4 weeks later. Blood was sampled at baseline, 2 weeks and 4 weeks after SBRT. Clear cell pathology was present in this patient's renal cell carcinoma. The assay was immunoSEQ multiplex PCR, and TCRdb's table has in-frame clones only and misses some. This sample carries tens of thousands of clones, roughly nine tenths of them seen once, and the ten largest clones take approximately 6.2%.

The genes are TRBV19 and TRBJ1-4; D unresolved. The receptor's source is an older woman with renal cell carcinoma. The specimen comprised blood, sampled from a patient whose treatment included radiotherapy and nephrectomy. In nucleotides, the CDR3 is TGTGCCAGTAGGGGCGGAAGTAATGAAAAACTGTTTTTT. Amino acids: CASRGGSNEKLFF. Full variable domain (outside the CDR3, taken from reference TRBV19 and TRBJ1-4): DGGITQSPKYLFRKEGQNVTLSCEQNLNHDAMYWYRQDPGQGLRLIYYSQIVNDFQKGDIAEGYSVSREKKESFPLTVTSAQKNPTAFYLCASRGGSNEKLFFGSGTQLSVL.